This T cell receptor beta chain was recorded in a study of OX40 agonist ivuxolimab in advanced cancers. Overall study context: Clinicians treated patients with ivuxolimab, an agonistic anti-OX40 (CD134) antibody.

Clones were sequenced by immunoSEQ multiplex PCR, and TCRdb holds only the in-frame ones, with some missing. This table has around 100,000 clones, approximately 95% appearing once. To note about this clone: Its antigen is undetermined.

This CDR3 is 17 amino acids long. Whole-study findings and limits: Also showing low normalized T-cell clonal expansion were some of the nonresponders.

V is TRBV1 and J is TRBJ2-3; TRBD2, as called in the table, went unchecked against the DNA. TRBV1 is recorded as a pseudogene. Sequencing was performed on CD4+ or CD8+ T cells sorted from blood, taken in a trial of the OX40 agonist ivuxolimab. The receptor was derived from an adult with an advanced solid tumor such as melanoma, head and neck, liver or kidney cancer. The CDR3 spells CTSSQSTSGGPRSSQYF. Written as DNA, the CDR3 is TGCACCAGCAGCCAGTCGACTAGCGGGGGCCCTCGGTCCTCACAGTATTTT.